The 22 T cell receptor beta chains presented below share a single source sample, sequenced in a study of response to subunit inactivated influenza vaccine. One entry per CDR3 protein results from TCRdb running MiXCR on the RT-PCR reads. The sample shows under 550,000 distinct CDR3 sequences, approximately 7.7% of them seen only once. This specimen was PBMCs from blood, taken roughly 24 months after vaccination. The receptors were sampled from a man between 50 and 69 years old who received an inactivated influenza vaccine.

This clonotype was seen a few times. This rearrangement joins TRBV7-8 to TRBJ1-1; D not resolved. The germline V gene encodes CDR1 SGHVS and CDR2 FQNEAQ. CDR3 size: 15 residues. V was clipped by 5 bases and J by 1 base, with 14 bases between them. CDR3 sequence: CASSPGRLPNTEAFF. The CDR3 nucleotides are TGTGCCAGCAGCCCAGGACGGCTACCGAACACTGAAGCTTTCTTT.

The sample holds many counts of this clonotype. CDR3 protein: CSVEVSGGSEQFF. For the CDR3, the DNA is TGCAGCGTTGAGGTTTCAGGGGGCAGTGAGCAGTTCTTC. The chain has TRBV29-1 and TRBJ2-1; TRBD1 aligns across 8 bases. Per germline, CDR1 SQVTM and CDR2 ANQGSEA. With 3 bases clipped from V and 9 bases from J, the junction kept 7 bases outside the gene matches. The CDR3 sequence is 13 residues long.

This clonotype has at least ten counts. The V call is TRBV6-1, the J call TRBJ1-5, with 10 bases fitting TRBD1. With V trimmed by 5 bases and J by 2 bases, 6 bases remained unmatched. The CDR3 has 16 amino acids. Germline values: CDR1 MNHNS, CDR2 SASEGT. Here the CDR3 reads CASSSSGTGGNQPQHF. DNA for the CDR3: TGTGCCAGCAGTAGTTCCGGGACAGGGGGCAATCAGCCCCAGCATTTT.

This clonotype was observed many times. The rearrangement links TRBV29-1 to TRBJ2-3; 9 bases are a match to TRBD1. Germline CDR1 reads SQVTM; CDR2 reads ANQGSEA. Trimming took 8 bases from V and 2 from J; bases not matched to a gene: 8. This CDR3 is built from 14 residues. The CDR3: CSTRQGGVTDTQYF. The CDR3 DNA reads as TGCAGCACAAGACAGGGGGGCGTCACAGATACGCAGTATTTT.

The chain is built from TRBV5-6 and TRBJ1-2, with 8 bases aligning to TRBD1. This CDR3 contains 16 residues. CDR1 and CDR2 (germline): SGHDT, YYEEEE. The J segment lost 1 base and the V segment lost 0 bases, leaving 5 bases of the junction unmatched. CDR3 in amino acids: CASSLGGTGYNYGYTF. CDR3 sequence (DNA): TGTGCCAGCAGCTTGGGGGGGACAGGATATAACTATGGCTACACCTTC. The whole variable domain, remainder taken from reference TRBV5-6 and TRBJ1-2, is DAGVTQSPTHLIKTRGQQVTLRCSPKSGHDTVSWYQQALGQGPQFIFQYYEEEERQRGNFPDRFSGHQFPNYSSELNVNALLLGDSALYLCASSLGGTGYNYGYTFGSGTRLTVV.

This clonotype was counted ten times or more. The chain employs TRBV10-3 and TRBJ2-1; no clear D gene. Germline V gives CDR1 ENHRY, CDR2 SYGVKD. V dropped 6 bases and J dropped 6 bases, with 15 bases sitting between them. The CDR3 has 14 amino acids. The chain's CDR3 is CAISPRSVGNEQFF. The CDR3 DNA follows: TGTGCCATCAGCCCCCGATCCGTTGGCAATGAGCAGTTCTTC.

This clonotype appeared a few times. The rearrangement links TRBV6-2 or TRBV6-3 to TRBJ1-1; no definite D call. Germline V gene lookup returns CDR1 MNHEY and CDR2 SVGEGT. The CDR3 runs 15 residues. Trimming cost V 2 bases and J 5 bases, with 15 bases left between them. The CDR3 is CASSYRRLRGTEAFF. In nucleotides, the CDR3 is TGTGCCAGCAGTTACAGGAGGCTCCGAGGAACTGAAGCTTTCTTT.

This clonotype was counted between two and nine times. The genes are TRBV6-1 and TRBJ2-5; 8 bases map to TRBD2. The germline V gene encodes CDR1 MNHNS and CDR2 SASEGT. Trimming cost V 7 bases and J 5 bases; bases outside gene matches: 9. This CDR3 is built from 14 residues. CDR3 amino acids: CASKQAGGMETQYF. For the CDR3, the DNA is TGTGCCAGCAAACAGGCGGGGGGTATGGAGACCCAGTACTTC.

This chain links TRBV18 with TRBJ2-1, with 10 bases lining up with TRBD2. Germline lookup yields CDR1 KGHSH and CDR2 LQKENI. The junction had 4 bases not matched to a gene; V was cut back by 4 bases and J by 7 bases. This CDR3 is built from 14 residues. The CDR3 protein is CASSQASGGNEQFF. The CDR3 DNA sequence: TGTGCCAGCTCACAGGCTAGCGGGGGTAATGAGCAGTTCTTC.

This rearrangement joins TRBV7-9 to TRBJ2-2; D uncertain. V was cut by 0 bases and J by 4 bases, with 9 bases left in between. This CDR3 has 15 amino acids. From germline, CDR1 is SEHNR and CDR2 FQNEAQ (reference sequence). CDR3 DNA sequence: TGTGCCAGCAGCTTAGCTACGGGTGGCACCGGGGAGCTGTTTTTT. This translates into CASSLATGGTGELFF.

On this clonotype itself: This clone may be a read error of a much larger clone one base away. The chain uses TRBV7-2 and TRBJ2-7; D ambiguous. CDR1 SGHTA and CDR2 FQGNSA come from the germline V gene. CDR3 size: 14 residues. The CDR3 DNA follows: TGTGCCGGCAGCTCCCAACAGATTAGCTACGAGCAGTACTTC. This gives the protein CAGSSQQISYEQYF.

This clonotype was seen more than once but under ten times. The J gene is TRBJ2-1, the V gene TRBV20-1; 13 bases line up with TRBD2. Trimming at V came to 6 bases and at J to 2 bases, leaving 10 bases not matched to a gene. The CDR3 is 17 residues long. The germline CDR1 and CDR2 sequences are DFQATT and SNEGSKA (reference sequence). As DNA, the CDR3 is TGCAGTGCGCGGACTAGCGGGAGAAGGGCCACCTACAATGAGCAGTTCTTC. As protein: CSARTSGRRATYNEQFF.

The V call is TRBV7-2, the J call TRBJ2-2, with 10 bases fitting TRBD2. Germline V gene data show CDR1 as SGHTA and CDR2 as FQGNSA. J lost 4 bases, V lost 4 bases, and 3 bases had no gene match. The CDR3 consists of 15 residues. Written as DNA, the CDR3 is TGTGCCAGCAGCTCTAGCGGGAGCGTCACCGGGGAGCTGTTTTTT. Encoded protein: CASSSSGSVTGELFF.

This clonotype was detected many times. This CDR3 reads CASSLILGSYEQYF. The DNA of the CDR3 is TGTGCCAGCAGTTTAATCCTGGGCTCCTACGAGCAGTACTTC. V is TRBV27 and J is TRBJ2-7; D unresolved. The CDR3 contains 14 residues. The germline gives CDR1 MNHEY, CDR2 SMNVEV (reference sequence). Trimming took off 2 bases at V and 0 bases at J, with 8 bases between the two ends.

There are many counts of this clonotype. The V and J genes are TRBV3-1 and TRBJ1-6; D uncertain. The germline V and J ends were trimmed by 1 base and 8 bases, with 9 bases remaining between them. CDR3 length equals 14 residues. The germline CDR1 and CDR2 sequences are LGHDT and YNNKEL (reference sequence). CDR3 sequence (DNA): TGTGCCAGCAGCCAAGGGACGGGCTATTCACCCCTCCACTTT. Residues: CASSQGTGYSPLHF.

The chain uses TRBV7-6 and TRBJ1-2, with unresolved D. The V gene's germline CDR1 is SGHVS and CDR2 FNYEAQ. This CDR3 spans 12 amino acids. Trimming removed 4 bases at V and 4 bases at J, with 7 bases between. In nucleotides, the CDR3 is TGTGCCAGCAGCTCTCTTTTCTATGGCTACACCTTC. Translating it yields CASSSLFYGYTF.

This clonotype was seen a few times. V usage is TRBV7-2 and J usage is TRBJ2-5; D perhaps matches TRBD1 (6 bases). Germline V gene sequence: CDR1 SGHTA, CDR2 FQGNSA. Trimming pared 3 bases from V and 5 bases from J, leaving 16 bases between. There are 15 residues in the CDR3. CDR3 nucleotide sequence: TGTGCCAGCAGCTTGGCTGGGGGCGTGAGGGAGACCCAGTACTTC. Protein sequence: CASSLAGGVRETQYF.

This clonotype showed up just a few times. The V call is TRBV6-2 or TRBV6-3, the J call TRBJ2-3; perhaps TRBD1 as D (6 bases). CDR3 size: 12 residues. Germline values: CDR1 MNHEY, CDR2 SVGEGT. V lost 8 bases, J lost 10 bases, and 16 bases lay in between. The CDR3: CASGRQDSAQYF. DNA of the CDR3: TGTGCCAGCGGACGACAGGACTCAGCGCAGTATTTT.

The rearrangement joins TRBV5-5 to TRBJ2-1; D possibly uses TRBD1 or TRBD2 (5 bases each). CDR3 length: 16 amino acids. V was clipped by 4 bases and J by 5 bases, with 19 bases between them. Per germline, CDR1 SGHKS and CDR2 YYEKEE (reference sequence). The CDR3 spells CASSPPPLGVDNEQFF. The CDR3 nucleotides are TGTGCCAGCAGCCCCCCCCCGCTGGGGGTTGACAATGAGCAGTTCTTC.

The gene calls are TRBV10-2 and TRBJ1-2; D remains ambiguous. The CDR3 loop spans 14 amino acids. V lost 6 bases to trimming and J lost 4 bases, with 15 bases between them. Germline CDR1 WSHSY, CDR2 SAAADI. The CDR3 nucleotides read TGCGCCAGCAGCGAGATCTCAGCCTTCTATGGCTACACCTTC. It is translated as CASSEISAFYGYTF.

This chain connects TRBV3-1 to TRBJ2-7; D is unclear. Germline values: CDR1 LGHDT, CDR2 YNNKEL (reference sequence). CDR3 size: 15 residues. V shed 3 bases and J shed 5 bases, with 17 bases lying between them. The CDR3 is CASSQASTTSHEQYF. The CDR3 nucleotides are TGTGCCAGCAGCCAGGCGAGTACCACTTCCCACGAGCAGTACTTC.

The sample holds many counts of this clonotype. V gene TRBV3-1 combines with J gene TRBJ1-5; weak D call: TRBD1 (5 bases). CDR1 and CDR2 (germline): LGHDT, YNNKEL (reference sequence). The CDR3 is 15 residues long. V lost 4 bases and J 2 bases, leaving 12 bases between the germline ends. This CDR3 reads CASSPGRMGNQPQHF. Here the CDR3 DNA reads TGTGCCAGCAGCCCGGGACGGATGGGCAATCAGCCCCAGCATTTT.